A selection of T cell receptor beta chains follows, all from one sample in a study of T cells in tuberculosis. This table comes from immunoSEQ multiplex PCR, and its TCRdb copy is limited to in-frame clones, with some not included. The table shows nearly 60,000 clones, with approximately 85% occurring only once. Sequenced sample: CD1b-GMM tetramer-negative cells sorted from PBMCs. The source is an adult woman with latent tuberculosis. CDR3s include the opening cysteine and the closing phenylalanine or tryptophan. Fields, in order: clone size, D gene, J gene, V gene, CDR3 protein, CDR3 DNA. The D gene is left open where the match is weak. A clone size is listed for some rows: how often the clone was seen (once, few, many), or a class if it is expanded.

-,TRBD2,TRBJ2-5,TRBV6-1,CASSAGGQETQYF,TGTGCCAGCAGTGCGGGGGGGCAAGAGACCCAGTACTTC
-,-,TRBJ1-2,TRBV19,CASSRTGGANYGYTF,TGTGCCAGTAGCCGGACCGGGGGAGCTAACTATGGCTACACCTTC
-,TRBD2,TRBJ2-5,TRBV2,CASSGGLAGRETQYF,TGTGCCAGCAGTGGGGGGCTAGCGGGGAGAGAGACCCAGTACTTC
-,-,TRBJ2-7,TRBV14,CASSQQGMIAEQYF,TGTGCCAGCAGCCAACAGGGTATGATAGCCGAGCAGTACTTC
-,TRBD2,TRBJ2-7,TRBV28,CASSNPTSGTYEQYF,TGTGCCAGCAGCAATCCTACTAGCGGCACCTACGAGCAGTACTTC
-,-,TRBJ2-3,TRBV18,CASSPGTLPVSTDTQYF,TGTGCCAGCTCACCAGGGACTCTTCCCGTCAGCACAGATACGCAGTATTTT
-,TRBD1,TRBJ1-2,TRBV30,CAWSLGQGAIGYTF,TGTGCCTGGAGCCTTGGGCAGGGGGCGATTGGCTACACCTTC
-,-,TRBJ2-1,TRBV19,CASSIPGYNEQFF,TGTGCCAGTAGTATACCGGGTTACAATGAGCAGTTCTTC
-,TRBD2,TRBJ2-1,TRBV27,CASSLGLAGGPGQFF,TGTGCCAGCAGTTTAGGACTAGCGGGGGGGCCTGGGCAGTTCTTC
once,-,TRBJ1-5,TRBV28,CASSFSTWPQHF,TGTGCCAGCAGTTTTTCCACTTGGCCCCAGCATTTT
-,TRBD1,TRBJ1-2,TRBV19,CASSITGGIYGYTF,TGTGCCAGTAGTATAACAGGGGGCATCTATGGCTACACCTTC
-,-,TRBJ2-5,TRBV7-9,CASSLPQGTQYF,TGTGCCAGCAGTTTACCACAGGGGACCCAGTACTTC
-,-,TRBJ2-7,TRBV11-2,CASSLGRDEQYF,TGTGCCAGCAGCTTAGGCAGGGACGAGCAGTACTTC
-,TRBD2,TRBJ2-5,TRBV7-2,CASSSRTGGGQYF,TGTGCCAGCAGCTCAAGGACCGGGGGGGGCCAGTACTTC
-,-,TRBJ2-7,TRBV9,CASSEGEQFYEQYF,TGTGCCAGCAGCGAGGGGGAACAGTTCTACGAGCAGTACTTC
-,TRBD2,TRBJ2-1,TRBV2,CASSVGRELTEQFF,TGTGCCAGCAGTGTTGGGAGGGAGTTGACTGAGCAGTTCTTC
-,TRBD2,TRBJ2-1,TRBV6-5,CASSFTLAESHNEQFF,TGTGCCAGCAGTTTTACTCTAGCGGAGAGCCACAATGAGCAGTTCTTC
-,TRBD1,TRBJ2-7,TRBV7-9,CASSPGQTYEQYF,TGTGCCAGCAGCCCGGGACAGACCTACGAGCAGTACTTC
-,TRBD1,TRBJ1-2,TRBV7-9,CASVSPRQGNYGYTF,TGTGCCAGCGTCTCGCCGCGACAGGGAAACTATGGCTACACCTTC
once,TRBD2,TRBJ2-5,TRBV11-2,CASSKMDSGPLGETQYF,TGTGCCAGCAGCAAAATGGATAGCGGGCCCCTCGGGGAGACCCAGTACTTC
-,-,TRBJ1-4,TRBV30,CAWSVPGGLGEKLFF,TGTGCCTGGAGTGTACCGGGGGGGCTGGGTGAAAAACTGTTTTTT
-,-,TRBJ2-7,TRBV4-3,CASSQDPRSYEQYF,TGCGCCAGCAGCCAAGACCCCAGGTCCTACGAGCAGTACTTC
-,-,TRBJ2-3,TRBV12-5,CASGLVTTDTQYF,TGTGCTAGTGGTTTGGTAACGACTGATACGCAGTATTTT
-,-,TRBJ2-6,TRBV5-6,CASSLAGSSGANVLTF,TGTGCCAGCAGCTTGGCTGGTAGCTCTGGGGCCAACGTCCTGACTTTC
-,-,TRBJ2-3,TRBV28,CASTRTPSTDTQYF,TGTGCCAGCACTAGGACTCCTAGCACAGATACGCAGTATTTT
-,-,TRBJ1-2,TRBV13,CASSGDRIYGYTF,TGTGCCAGCAGCGGTGACAGGATCTATGGCTACACCTTC
once,-,TRBJ2-3,TRBV28,CASTLTDTDTQYF,TGTGCCAGCACCCTGACAGACACAGATACGCAGTATTTT
-,TRBD1,TRBJ1-1,TRBV7-6,CASSPDRAGNTEAFF,TGTGCCAGCAGCCCGGACAGGGCGGGGAACACTGAAGCTTTCTTT
once,TRBD1,TRBJ1-2,TRBV19,CASSTGQGNYGYTF,TGTGCCAGTTCCACGGGACAGGGGAACTATGGCTACACCTTC
-,TRBD2,TRBJ2-7,TRBV6-1,CASSETGGGAYEQYF,TGTGCCAGCAGTGAAACGGGCGGGGGGGCCTACGAGCAGTACTTC
-,TRBD1,TRBJ2-5,TRBV28,CASSPGQGRGWETQYF,TGTGCCAGCAGCCCCGGACAGGGGCGCGGTTGGGAGACCCAGTACTTC
few,TRBD2,TRBJ2-7,TRBV5-1,CASSLGGAGGPAYEQYF,TGCGCCAGCAGCTTGGGAGGAGCGGGAGGGCCCGCCTACGAGCAGTACTTC
-,-,TRBJ1-1,TRBV7-9,CASSERGMNTEAFF,TGTGCCAGCAGCGAAAGGGGCATGAACACTGAAGCTTTCTTT
-,TRBD1,TRBJ1-5,TRBV10-2,CASSEADRGPWSQPQHF,TGCGCCAGCAGTGAGGCAGACAGGGGGCCTTGGAGTCAGCCCCAGCATTTT
-,-,TRBJ2-7,TRBV7-9,CASSLGGGEQYF,TGTGCCAGCAGCTTAGGGGGAGGCGAGCAGTACTTC
-,TRBD2,TRBJ2-7,TRBV28,CASTSGGSSYEQYF,TGTGCCAGCACCTCGGGGGGATCCTCCTACGAGCAGTACTTC
few,-,TRBJ1-5,TRBV27,CASTTSPNQPQHF,TGTGCCAGCACCACATCCCCAAATCAGCCCCAGCATTTT
-,TRBD2,TRBJ2-1,TRBV27,CASSFSGSDNEQFF,TGTGCCAGCAGTTTCAGCGGGAGCGACAATGAGCAGTTCTTC
-,-,TRBJ1-1,TRBV14,CASSLRRTGGTEAFF,TGTGCCAGCAGCCTAAGACGGACTGGGGGGACTGAAGCTTTCTTT
few,-,TRBJ2-7,TRBV19,CASSIRDIHYEQYF,TGTGCCAGTAGTATCCGGGACATCCACTACGAGCAGTACTTC
-,TRBD2,TRBJ2-3,TRBV28,CASSLPKLAGGGYSSTDTQYF,TGTGCCAGCAGTCTCCCCAAACTAGCGGGAGGGGGATACTCTAGCACAGATACGCAGTATTTT
-,-,TRBJ2-3,TRBV14,CASSQGFGADTDTQYF,TGTGCCAGCAGCCAAGGTTTCGGAGCGGATACAGATACGCAGTATTTT
-,TRBD1,TRBJ2-7,TRBV2,CASSERRQGTNEQYF,TGTGCCAGCAGTGAACGAAGACAGGGGACAAACGAGCAGTACTTC
-,-,TRBJ2-2,TRBV19,CASSIGRVTGELFF,TGTGCCAGTAGTATCGGCAGGGTCACCGGGGAGCTGTTTTTT
-,-,TRBJ2-7,TRBV6-1,CASSERGLIYEQYF,TGTGCCAGCAGTGAGCGGGGGCTGATCTACGAGCAGTACTTC
-,-,TRBJ1-1,TRBV7-3,CASSLQGTNTEAFF,TGTGCCAGCAGCTTACAGGGGACGAACACTGAAGCTTTCTTT